This T cell receptor beta chain was sequenced during a study of cytomegalovirus exposure and HLA in healthy donors. Broader study findings: A later analysis by the authors found several of the most significant clusters apparently linked to common viral pathogens.

V was pared by 5 bases and J by 4 bases, with 8 bases of the junction left unmatched. Germline assignment: CDR1 SGHTA and CDR2 FQGTGA. The CDR3 contains 14 residues. Each donor was healthy, and each was a bone marrow donor. PCR was performed using 60 Vbeta and 13 Jbeta primers. This table comes from immunoSEQ multiplex PCR, and its TCRdb copy is limited to in-frame clones, with some not included. The table records about 94,000 clones, roughly 80% of them present only once. In the case of this clone: What it binds is unknown.

Sequencing was done on a sample of PBMCs. The chain combines TRBV7-3 with TRBJ2-7; 7 bases agree with TRBD1. The sequence was obtained from a human donor in good health. CDR3 sequence (DNA): TGTGCCAGCAGCCCGACAGGGTCCCCGTACGAGCAGTACTTC. This codes for CASSPTGSPYEQYF.